The 3 T cell receptor beta chains given below trace back to one sample, sequenced in a study of siplizumab effects on memory and regulatory T cells. The method was immunoSEQ multiplex PCR; TCRdb's version includes in-frame clones alone and lacks a portion of them. This sample has some 100,000 clones, with about 92% found just once. Sequenced input: Tregs sorted from blood. The receptors shown here come from a human donor in good health.

J is TRBJ1-5 and V is TRBV7-2; D is unclear. The CDR3 is 14 amino acids. Deletions cut 0 bases from V and 6 bases from J, with 9 bases between. CDR1 is SGHTA, CDR2 FQGNSA, per germline. The CDR3 reads CASSLAAKGQPQHF. Written as DNA, the CDR3 is TGTGCCAGCAGCTTAGCGGCTAAAGGTCAGCCCCAGCATTTT.

The genes are TRBV5-1 and TRBJ2-7; 8 positions match TRBD2. Germline V gene data show CDR1 as SGHRS and CDR2 as YFSETQ. This CDR3 is 13 amino acids long. The V gene end was trimmed by 1 base and the J gene end by 6 bases; junction bases not matched to a gene: 3. CDR3 loop: CASSLNGRAEQYF. The CDR3 DNA sequence: TGCGCCAGCAGCTTGAACGGGAGGGCCGAGCAGTACTTC. The full variable domain, its missing parts supplied by reference TRBV5-1 and TRBJ2-7, is KAGVTQTPRYLIKTRGQQVTLSCSPISGHRSVSWYQQTPGQGLQFLFEYFSETQRNKGNFPGRFSGRQFSNSRSEMNVSTLELGDSALYLCASSLNGRAEQYFGPGTRLTVT.

The V call is TRBV19, the J call TRBJ1-5, with D perhaps TRBD1 (5 bases). CDR1 is LNHDA, CDR2 SQIVND, per germline (reference sequence). CDR3 length equals 13 residues. V lost 10 bases and J 1 base, leaving 11 bases between the germline ends. CDR3 sequence reads: CATWGDSNQPQHF. For the CDR3, the DNA is TGTGCCACCTGGGGGGACAGCAATCAGCCCCAGCATTTT.